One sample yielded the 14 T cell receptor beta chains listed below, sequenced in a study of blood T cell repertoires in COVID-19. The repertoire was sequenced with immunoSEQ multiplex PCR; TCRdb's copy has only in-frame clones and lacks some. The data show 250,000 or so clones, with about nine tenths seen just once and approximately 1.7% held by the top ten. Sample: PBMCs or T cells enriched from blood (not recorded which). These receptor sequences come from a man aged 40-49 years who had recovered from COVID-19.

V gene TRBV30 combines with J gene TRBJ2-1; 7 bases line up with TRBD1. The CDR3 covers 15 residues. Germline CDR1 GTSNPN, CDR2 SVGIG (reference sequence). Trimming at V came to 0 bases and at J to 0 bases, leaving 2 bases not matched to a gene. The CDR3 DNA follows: TGTGCCTGGAGTGTTTCAGGGGGCTCCTACAATGAGCAGTTCTTC. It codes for CAWSVSGGSYNEQFF.

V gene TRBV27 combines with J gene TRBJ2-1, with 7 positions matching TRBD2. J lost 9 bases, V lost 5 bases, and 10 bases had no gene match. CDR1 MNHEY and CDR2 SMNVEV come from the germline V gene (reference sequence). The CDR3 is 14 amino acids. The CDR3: CASSPRNTGGEQFF. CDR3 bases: TGTGCCAGCAGTCCACGAAATACGGGGGGTGAGCAGTTCTTC.

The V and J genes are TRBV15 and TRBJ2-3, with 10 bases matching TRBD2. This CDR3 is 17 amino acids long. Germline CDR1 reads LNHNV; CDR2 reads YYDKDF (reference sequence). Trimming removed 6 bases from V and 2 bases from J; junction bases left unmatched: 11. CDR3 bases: TGTGCCACCAGAAGGGGAAGCGGGAGGGATGCCACAGATACGCAGTATTTT. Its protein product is CATRRGSGRDATDTQYF. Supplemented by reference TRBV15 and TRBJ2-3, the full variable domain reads DAMVIQNPRYQVTQFGKPVTLSCSQTLNHNVMYWYQQKSSQAPKLLFHYYDKDFNNEADTPDNFQSRRPNTSFCFLDIRSPGLGDTAMYLCATRRGSGRDATDTQYFGPGTRLTVL.

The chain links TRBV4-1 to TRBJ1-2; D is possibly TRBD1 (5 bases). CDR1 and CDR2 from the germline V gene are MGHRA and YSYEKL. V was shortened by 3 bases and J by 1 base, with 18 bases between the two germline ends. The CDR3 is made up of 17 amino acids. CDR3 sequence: CASSHPLKGPLNYGYTF. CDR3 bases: TGCGCCAGCAGCCATCCCCTTAAGGGGCCCCTTAACTATGGCTACACCTTC.

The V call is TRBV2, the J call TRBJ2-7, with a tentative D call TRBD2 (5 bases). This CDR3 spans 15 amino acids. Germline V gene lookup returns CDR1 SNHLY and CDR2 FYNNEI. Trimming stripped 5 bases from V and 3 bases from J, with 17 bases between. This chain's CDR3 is CASSRSALVDYEQYF. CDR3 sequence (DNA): TGTGCCAGCAGTCGCTCAGCACTAGTCGACTACGAGCAGTACTTC.

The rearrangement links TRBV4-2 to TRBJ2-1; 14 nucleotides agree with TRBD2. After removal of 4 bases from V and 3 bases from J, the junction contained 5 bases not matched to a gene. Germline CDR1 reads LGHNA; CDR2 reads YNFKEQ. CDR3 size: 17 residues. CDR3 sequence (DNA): TGTGCCAGCAGCCCGGGACTAGCGGGAGTTGGCTACAATGAGCAGTTCTTC. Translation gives CASSPGLAGVGYNEQFF.

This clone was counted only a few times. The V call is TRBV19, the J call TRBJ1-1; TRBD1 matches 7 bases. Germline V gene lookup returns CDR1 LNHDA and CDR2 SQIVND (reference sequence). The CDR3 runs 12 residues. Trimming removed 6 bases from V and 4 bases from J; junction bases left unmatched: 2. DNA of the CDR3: TGTGCCAGTAGGGCAGGGGGCACTGAAGCTTTCTTT. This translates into CASRAGGTEAFF. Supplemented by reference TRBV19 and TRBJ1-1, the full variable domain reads DGGITQSPKYLFRKEGQNVTLSCEQNLNHDAMYWYRQDPGQGLRLIYYSQIVNDFQKGDIAEGYSVSREKKESFPLTVTSAQKNPTAFYLCASRAGGTEAFFGQGTRLTVV.

CDR3 DNA: TGTGCCAGCAGACTTTGGGAGGCCTCTGGAAACACCATATATTTT. It yields the protein CASRLWEASGNTIYF. The V gene is TRBV13, the J gene TRBJ1-3; D not certain. CDR1 and CDR2 from the germline V gene are PRHDT and FYEKMQ (reference sequence). V lost 6 bases to trimming and J lost 0 bases, with 12 bases between them. This CDR3 is built from 15 residues.

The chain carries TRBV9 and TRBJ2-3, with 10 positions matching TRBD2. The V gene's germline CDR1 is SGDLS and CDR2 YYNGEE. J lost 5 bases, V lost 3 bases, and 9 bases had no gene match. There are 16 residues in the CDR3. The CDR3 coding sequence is TGTGCCAGCAGCGCATTAGCGGGGGGTGAGGTAGATACGCAGTATTTT. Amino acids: CASSALAGGEVDTQYF. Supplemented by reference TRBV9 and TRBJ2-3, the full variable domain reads DSGVTQTPKHLITATGQRVTLRCSPRSGDLSVYWYQQSLDQGLQFLIQYYNGEERAKGNILERFSAQQFPDLHSELNLSSLELGDSALYFCASSALAGGEVDTQYFGPGTRLTVL.

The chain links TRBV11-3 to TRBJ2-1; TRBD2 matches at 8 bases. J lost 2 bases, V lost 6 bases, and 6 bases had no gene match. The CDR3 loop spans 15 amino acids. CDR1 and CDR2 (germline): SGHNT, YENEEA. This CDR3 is CASSYSGDPYNEQFF. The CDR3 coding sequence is TGTGCCAGCAGTTATAGCGGGGACCCCTACAATGAGCAGTTCTTC.

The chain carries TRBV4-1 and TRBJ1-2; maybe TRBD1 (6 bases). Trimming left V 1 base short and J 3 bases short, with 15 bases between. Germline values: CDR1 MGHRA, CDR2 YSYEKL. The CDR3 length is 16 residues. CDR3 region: CASSQGGGREYYGYTF. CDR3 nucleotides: TGCGCCAGCAGCCAAGGGGGGGGCAGGGAATACTATGGCTACACCTTC.

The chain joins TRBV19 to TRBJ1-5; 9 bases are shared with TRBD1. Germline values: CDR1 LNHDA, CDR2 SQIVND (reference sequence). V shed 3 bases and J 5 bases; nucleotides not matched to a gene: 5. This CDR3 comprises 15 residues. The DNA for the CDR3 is TGTGCCAGTAGTATGGGGGACAGGGTTGATCAGCCCCAGCATTTT. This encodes CASSMGDRVDQPQHF.

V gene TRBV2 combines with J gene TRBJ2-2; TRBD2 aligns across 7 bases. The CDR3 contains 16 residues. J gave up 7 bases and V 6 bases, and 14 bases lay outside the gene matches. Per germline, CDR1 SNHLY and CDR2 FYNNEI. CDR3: CASRTTSVRYLGELFF. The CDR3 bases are TGTGCCAGCAGGACTACTAGCGTGCGATACCTCGGGGAGCTGTTTTTT.

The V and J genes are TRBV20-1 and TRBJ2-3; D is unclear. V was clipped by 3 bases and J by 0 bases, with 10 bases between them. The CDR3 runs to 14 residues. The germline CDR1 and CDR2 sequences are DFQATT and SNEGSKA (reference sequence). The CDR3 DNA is TGCAGTGCTAGTAGCATTTCTAGCACAGATACGCAGTATTTT. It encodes CSASSISSTDTQYF.